Included here is one T cell receptor (beta chain) sequence, with context. This entry is derived from a study of blood T cell repertoires in COVID-19. The CDR3 runs 19 residues. For recovered donors of Cohort 3, there were two negative PCRs, clearance, or symptom resolution. Libraries were prepared by immunoSEQ multiplex PCR; TCRdb keeps only in-frame clonotypes and omits some of them. Counted here are fewer than 400,000 clones, 89% occurring once; the ten biggest clones make up 5.2%. This chain joins TRBV21-1 and TRBJ2-5; the DNA was not compared with TRBD2, the D call given in the table. TRBV21-1 is marked as a pseudogene. The material sequenced was PBMCs or T cells enriched from blood (not recorded which). The source is a man aged 55 to 70 who had recovered from COVID-19. The CDR3 DNA is TGTGCCAGCAGCAAAGTGGGGCGGACTAGCGGGAGCTTGGGGGAGACCCAGTACTTC. Its protein is CASSKVGRTSGSLGETQYF.